This T cell receptor (beta chain) was sequenced for a study of T-cell reconstitution after alpha-beta-depleted transplantation in children. Findings and caveats of the study: Expanded clones from the graft, numbering several hundred, reportedly supplied alpha-beta T cells about two months after transplant.

This clonotype was seen many times. Its antigen is still unknown. The authors prepared the TCRbeta library with unique molecular identifiers. TCRdb redid the calling of the PCR reads with MiXCR, one entry per CDR3 protein. The sample yields about 200,000 distinct CDR3 sequences, just under 6.5% seen once. The sequenced sample was PBMCs, obtained before TCRalphabeta/CD19-depleted stem cell transplant. The receptor comes from a girl under three years old with combined immunodeficiency, due to receive a stem cell transplant.

The CDR3 sequence is CSAGEAGPYEQYF. The CDR3 region has the DNA TGCAGTGCTGGCGAGGCGGGACCGTACGAGCAGTACTTC. The rearrangement uses TRBV20-1 and TRBJ2-7, with a weak D call TRBD2 (6 bases). Deletions cut 5 bases from V and 4 bases from J, with 15 bases between. This CDR3 region has 13 residues. CDR1 is DFQATT, CDR2 SNEGSKA, per germline (reference sequence).